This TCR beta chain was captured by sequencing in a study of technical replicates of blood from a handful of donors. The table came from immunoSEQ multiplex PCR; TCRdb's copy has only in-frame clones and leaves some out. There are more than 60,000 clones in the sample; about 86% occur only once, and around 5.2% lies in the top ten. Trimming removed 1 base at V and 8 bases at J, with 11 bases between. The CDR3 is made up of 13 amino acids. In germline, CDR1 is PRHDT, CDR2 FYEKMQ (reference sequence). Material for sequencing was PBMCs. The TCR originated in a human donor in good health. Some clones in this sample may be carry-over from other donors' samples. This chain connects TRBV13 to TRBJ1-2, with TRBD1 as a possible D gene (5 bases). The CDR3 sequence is CASSLVRGDGYTF. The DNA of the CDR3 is TGTGCCAGCAGCTTAGTAAGGGGCGACGGCTACACCTTC.